The entry below gives a single TCR beta chain sequence along with its context. The target antigen is unknown. The data derive from a study of persistence of HIV-infected CD4 T cells. Sequencing used immunoSEQ version 4 in survey mode. Template was genomic DNA at around 9.3 ng/uL, with up to roughly 1 ug used per sample. Data came from immunoSEQ multiplex PCR; TCRdb stores just in-frame clones and leaves some out. The table lists tens of thousands of clones, less than 90% of them singletons. V was shortened by 4 bases and J by 9 bases, with 22 bases between the two germline ends. Germline lookup yields CDR1 SGHRS and CDR2 YFSETQ. The CDR3 is 15 residues long. Nonspecific anti-CD3/anti-CD28 bead stimulation represents the broad CD4+ T cell repertoire. Responding CD4+ T cells were sorted by upregulation of both CD40 ligand and CD69. Undetectable plasma HIV-1 RNA below 50 copies/mL lasted at least 4 years.

The sequences come from CD4+ T cells sorted from PBMCs after approximately 19-hour stimulation, collected from a patient who received antiretroviral therapy. This clonotype was sampled from an adult woman with HIV who was CMV-seropositive. The chain uses TRBV5-1 and TRBJ1-1; D possibly corresponds to TRBD1 (6 bases). The CDR3 bases are TGCGCCAGCAGCCCTATGATTAGACAGGACTCTAAAGCTTTCTTT. This codes for CASSPMIRQDSKAFF. The full variable domain, rest sourced from reference TRBV5-1 and TRBJ1-1, is KAGVTQTPRYLIKTRGQQVTLSCSPISGHRSVSWYQQTPGQGLQFLFEYFSETQRNKGNFPGRFSGRQFSNSRSEMNVSTLELGDSALYLCASSPMIRQDSKAFFGQGTRLTVV.